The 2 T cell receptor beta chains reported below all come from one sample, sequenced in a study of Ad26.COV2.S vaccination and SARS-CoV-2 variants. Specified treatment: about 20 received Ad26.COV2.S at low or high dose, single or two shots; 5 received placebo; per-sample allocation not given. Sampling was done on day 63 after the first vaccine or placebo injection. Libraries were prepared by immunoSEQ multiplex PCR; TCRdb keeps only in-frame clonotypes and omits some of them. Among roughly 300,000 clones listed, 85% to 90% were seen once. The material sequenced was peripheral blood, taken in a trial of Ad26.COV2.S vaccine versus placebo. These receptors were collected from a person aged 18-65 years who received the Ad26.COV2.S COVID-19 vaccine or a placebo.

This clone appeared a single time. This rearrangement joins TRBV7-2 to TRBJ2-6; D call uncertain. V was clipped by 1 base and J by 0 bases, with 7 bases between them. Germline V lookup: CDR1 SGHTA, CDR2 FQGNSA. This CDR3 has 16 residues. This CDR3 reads CASSLESSSGANVLTF. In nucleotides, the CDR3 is TGTGCCAGCAGCTTAGAGTCGAGCTCTGGGGCCAACGTCCTGACTTTC.

The CDR3 nucleotides are TGTGCCAGCAGCTTAGGCAGGCAAGAGACCCAGTACTTC. Encoded protein: CASSLGRQETQYF. This chain links TRBV11-1 with TRBJ2-5; D remains ambiguous. V was cut by 1 base and J by 2 bases, with 5 bases left in between. From germline, CDR1 is SGHAT and CDR2 FQDESV (reference sequence). The CDR3 contains 13 residues.